These 30 T cell receptor beta chains originate from one sample sequenced in a study of blood T cell repertoires in COVID-19. Profiled with immunoSEQ multiplex PCR; TCRdb holds only in-frame clones, not every one. The sample yields 490,000 or so clones, approximately 90% seen once. The sequenced sample was PBMCs or T cells enriched from blood (not recorded which). These receptors were obtained from a woman aged 40 to 50 who had recovered from COVID-19.

This sequence joins TRBV11-2 and TRBJ1-2, with D maybe TRBD1 (5 bases). Germline V CDR1 and CDR2: SGHAT, FQNNGV. This CDR3 is 16 amino acids long. The germline V and J ends were trimmed by 1 base and 6 bases, with 18 bases remaining between them. In nucleotides, the CDR3 is TGTGCCAGCAGCTTAGGTGGAGCGCTACCCAGGGATGGCTACACCTTC. Protein sequence: CASSLGGALPRDGYTF.

The rearrangement uses TRBV30 and TRBJ2-7; D remains ambiguous. Trimming removed 0 bases at V and 2 bases at J, with 17 bases between. CDR1 is GTSNPN and CDR2 is SVGIG in the germline V gene (reference sequence). The CDR3 is 16 amino acids. CDR3 amino acids: CAWSVFGQESPYEQYF. CDR3 in DNA: TGTGCCTGGAGTGTCTTTGGGCAAGAAAGTCCCTACGAGCAGTACTTC.

V is TRBV27 and J is TRBJ1-3; perhaps TRBD1 as D (5 bases). Germline V CDR1 and CDR2: MNHEY, SMNVEV (reference sequence). With 5 bases removed from V and 8 bases from J, the gap between germline ends came to 16 bases. This CDR3 has 14 amino acids. CDR3 region: CASSASPGGYTIYF. CDR3 coding DNA: TGTGCCAGCAGTGCGAGCCCGGGGGGGTACACCATATATTTT.

The V call is TRBV4-3, the J call TRBJ2-5; 9 positions match TRBD2. The CDR3 consists of 15 residues. Losses at the gene ends were 4 bases for V and 5 bases for J; bases not matched to a gene: 8. Per the germline V gene, CDR1 is LGHNA and CDR2 is YSLEER. In nucleotides, the CDR3 is TGCGCCAGCAGCCCGTCCGCGGGAGGGCCCGAGACCCAGTACTTC. Protein product: CASSPSAGGPETQYF.

The chain couples TRBV29-1 to TRBJ2-1, with TRBD2 identical over 15 bases. V shed 3 bases, J shed 4 bases, and the junction held 13 bases outside the gene matches. This CDR3 has 19 residues. CDR1 and CDR2 from the germline V gene are SQVTM and ANQGSEA. CDR3: CSVERTSGRASREYNEQFF. In nucleotides, the CDR3 is TGCAGCGTTGAGAGGACTAGCGGGAGGGCTTCTCGAGAATACAATGAGCAGTTCTTC.

V gene TRBV19 combines with J gene TRBJ1-4; possible D gene TRBD1, 5 bases. The CDR3 is made up of 15 amino acids. Germline lookup yields CDR1 LNHDA and CDR2 SQIVND (reference sequence). Trimming removed 3 bases at V and 4 bases at J, with 12 bases between. The CDR3: CASSIAGRSNEKLFF. The CDR3 DNA reads as TGTGCCAGTAGTATCGCGGGGCGGAGTAATGAAAAACTGTTTTTT.

This clone was picked up many times. This chain links TRBV4-2 with TRBJ2-7; D call uncertain. Trimming took off 6 bases at V and 7 bases at J, with 10 bases between the two ends. Germline CDR1 is LGHNA and CDR2 is YNFKEQ. The CDR3 has 11 residues. CDR3 loop: CASSPGWEQYF. CDR3 nucleotides: TGTGCCAGCAGTCCCGGGTGGGAGCAGTACTTC.

This chain joins TRBV29-1 and TRBJ2-5; D is unclear. Trimming cost V 2 bases and J 1 base, with 5 bases left between them. The CDR3 extends over 12 amino acids. CDR1 and CDR2 from the germline V gene are SQVTM and ANQGSEA. CDR3 sequence: CSVENGQETQYF. CDR3 coding DNA: TGCAGCGTTGAAAACGGCCAAGAGACCCAGTACTTC.

The CDR3 reads CASSYSKPSETQYF. In DNA form, the CDR3 reads TGTGCCAGCAGTTACTCGAAACCCAGTGAGACCCAGTACTTC. The rearrangement uses TRBV6-5 and TRBJ2-5; D unresolved. The germline V gene encodes CDR1 MNHEY and CDR2 SVGAGI. The CDR3 is made up of 14 amino acids. Trimming left V 0 bases short and J 5 bases short, with 10 bases between.

This chain joins TRBV19 and TRBJ1-4; 7 bases fit TRBD1. Trimming cost V 4 bases and J 5 bases; bases outside gene matches: 7. The CDR3 totals 15 residues. CDR1 LNHDA and CDR2 SQIVND come from the germline V gene (reference sequence). DNA for the CDR3: TGTGCCAGTAGTAGATCCGGGACAGAGAATGAAAAACTGTTTTTT. It codes for CASSRSGTENEKLFF. Full variable domain (rest looked up from reference TRBV19 and TRBJ1-4): DGGITQSPKYLFRKEGQNVTLSCEQNLNHDAMYWYRQDPGQGLRLIYYSQIVNDFQKGDIAEGYSVSREKKESFPLTVTSAQKNPTAFYLCASSRSGTENEKLFFGSGTQLSVL.

This clone was observed once. The J gene is TRBJ1-1, the V gene TRBV5-1; D remains unclear. Germline V lookup: CDR1 SGHRS, CDR2 YFSETQ. CDR3 size: 13 residues. Between the trimmed V and J ends, which lost 4 bases and 1 base, there was a span of 8 bases. CDR3 coding DNA: TGCGCCAGCAGCGCTCACAGGAACACTGAAGCTTTCTTT. This encodes CASSAHRNTEAFF.

The rearrangement joins TRBV5-1 to TRBJ1-1; D gene unclear. The CDR3 totals 15 residues. The germline V and J ends were trimmed by 2 bases and 5 bases, with 16 bases remaining between them. Germline V gene data show CDR1 as SGHRS and CDR2 as YFSETQ. CDR3 sequence: CASSFVRQDRTEAFF. The CDR3 DNA is TGCGCCAGCAGCTTCGTGCGTCAGGATCGTACTGAAGCTTTCTTT.

The gene calls are TRBV7-2 and TRBJ2-7; 7 positions match TRBD1. This CDR3 is built from 13 residues. The V segment lost 7 bases and the J segment 1 base; nucleotides outside the gene matches: 4. Germline V gene sequence: CDR1 SGHTA, CDR2 FQGNSA. CDR3 residues: CASMGQQSYEQYF. The DNA of the CDR3 is TGTGCCAGCATGGGACAGCAATCCTACGAGCAGTACTTC. Filled out from reference TRBV7-2 and TRBJ2-7, the complete variable domain reads GAGVSQSPSNKVTEKGKDVELRCDPISGHTALYWYRQSLGQGLEFLIYFQGNSAPDKSGLPSDRFSAERTGGSVSTLTIQRTQQEDSAVYLCASMGQQSYEQYFGPGTRLTVT.

This chain links TRBV11-3 with TRBJ2-1; weak D call: TRBD1 (5 bases). V was pared by 7 bases and J by 1 base, with 11 bases between. The CDR3 contains 14 residues. CDR1 and CDR2 from the germline V gene are SGHNT and YENEEA. The CDR3 sequence is CASTQGSSYNEQFF. The CDR3 nucleotides read TGTGCCAGCACTCAGGGTAGTTCCTACAATGAGCAGTTCTTC.

The CDR3 protein is CASSTSPGQSYEQYF. CDR3 DNA: TGTGCCAGCAGCACGAGTCCGGGACAGTCCTACGAGCAGTACTTC. The chain joins TRBV9 to TRBJ2-7, with 7 bases lining up with TRBD1. V was pared by 4 bases and J by 1 base, with 8 bases of the junction left unmatched. The CDR3 has 15 residues. CDR1 SGDLS and CDR2 YYNGEE come from the germline V gene.

V is TRBV27 and J is TRBJ2-1; a possible D gene is TRBD2 (6 bases). The CDR3 runs 15 residues. Germline V CDR1 and CDR2: MNHEY, SMNVEV (reference sequence). V lost 6 bases, J lost 3 bases, and 15 bases lay in between. The CDR3 region has the DNA TGTGCCAGCAGGTTGGGAGACGGGGGCTACAATGAGCAGTTCTTC. It specifies CASRLGDGGYNEQFF.

This clone was picked up one time. V and J are TRBV7-8 and TRBJ2-7; 8 positions agree with TRBD1. V was clipped by 0 bases and J by 4 bases; unmatched bases: 2. This CDR3 is 14 amino acids long. The germline CDR1 and CDR2 sequences are SGHVS and FQNEAQ. CDR3 amino acids: CASSLARGRYEQYF. Here the CDR3 DNA reads TGTGCCAGCAGCTTAGCCAGGGGGCGTTACGAGCAGTACTTC.

J is TRBJ1-4 and V is TRBV12-5; possibly TRBD1 for D (5 bases). V lost 2 bases and J 7 bases, leaving 20 bases between the germline ends. The germline CDR1 and CDR2 sequences are LGHNT and FRNRAP. This CDR3 comprises 17 residues. CDR3 loop: CASGLPLEGRGREKLFF. The CDR3 DNA is TGTGCTAGTGGTTTGCCCCTGGAAGGGAGGGGACGTGAAAAACTGTTTTTT.

The V gene is TRBV4-3, the J gene TRBJ2-3, with 11 bases identical to TRBD2. Trimming at V came to 1 base and at J to 4 bases, leaving 7 bases not matched to a gene. CDR3 size: 17 residues. The germline V gene has CDR1 LGHNA and CDR2 YSLEER. CDR3 loop: CASSQGTLAGGSDTQYF. The CDR3 nucleotides are TGCGCCAGCAGCCAAGGAACCCTAGCGGGAGGTTCAGATACGCAGTATTTT.

V gene TRBV4-3 combines with J gene TRBJ1-6, with TRBD1 identical over 8 bases. Germline CDR1 and CDR2: LGHNA and YSLEER. The V and J ends lost 7 bases and 7 bases, in that order; junction bases with no gene match: 9. The CDR3 runs 15 residues. The CDR3 loop reads CASNSDRGTNSPLHF. CDR3 in DNA: TGCGCCAGCAACTCTGACAGGGGAACGAATTCACCCCTCCACTTT.

The chain uses TRBV10-3 and TRBJ1-4, with D maybe TRBD1 (6 bases). The length of the CDR3 is 15 residues. Per germline, CDR1 ENHRY and CDR2 SYGVKD. Trimming took 3 bases from V and 2 from J, leaving 10 bases between them. CDR3 in amino acids: CAISENTGTNEKLFF. The CDR3 DNA is TGTGCCATCAGTGAAAATACAGGGACTAATGAAAAACTGTTTTTT.

V and J are TRBV18 and TRBJ2-7; D is possibly TRBD1 (5 bases). The CDR3 length is 14 residues. The germline CDR1 and CDR2 sequences are KGHSH and LQKENI. Trimming pared 1 base from V and 1 base from J, leaving 8 bases between. The CDR3 DNA sequence: TGTGCCAGCTCACCACTCACAGGTTCCTACGAGCAGTACTTC. It codes for CASSPLTGSYEQYF.

This chain links TRBV29-1 with TRBJ1-4; a possible D gene is TRBD1 (5 bases). V was cut by 7 bases and J by 5 bases, with 11 bases left in between. The CDR3 runs to 12 residues. CDR1 and CDR2 from the germline V gene are SQVTM and ANQGSEA. The CDR3 is CSGQGSNEKLFF. CDR3 DNA: TGCAGCGGTCAGGGATCGAATGAAAAACTGTTTTTT.

This clone was counted a single time. The V and J genes are TRBV27 and TRBJ1-1; D is undetermined. V lost 6 bases to trimming and J lost 5 bases, with 22 bases between them. From germline, CDR1 is MNHEY and CDR2 SMNVEV (reference sequence). The CDR3 length is 16 residues. CDR3 amino acids: CASSQTREGGDTEAFF. CDR3 coding DNA: TGTGCCAGCAGCCAGACCCGGGAGGGCGGGGATACTGAAGCTTTCTTT.

This clone was counted between two and nine times. This chain uses TRBV7-2 with TRBJ2-5, with TRBD2 matching 8 bases. The V gene end was trimmed by 5 bases and the J gene end by 6 bases; junction bases not matched to a gene: 5. The CDR3 is 13 residues long. Germline V gene sequence: CDR1 SGHTA, CDR2 FQGNSA. In DNA form, the CDR3 reads TGTGCCAGCAGCATGGGACTAGGGAAGACCCAGTACTTC. Its protein is CASSMGLGKTQYF.

The J gene is TRBJ1-2, the V gene TRBV19; 8 bases match TRBD1. Per germline, CDR1 LNHDA and CDR2 SQIVND (reference sequence). The trim removed 8 bases at V and 3 bases at J, leaving 8 bases unmatched. This CDR3 has 14 amino acids. CDR3 sequence (DNA): TGTGCCAGTTGTTTGGGACAGGAGTACTATGGCTACACCTTC. It encodes CASCLGQEYYGYTF.

The V and J genes are TRBV2 and TRBJ1-2; D gene ambiguous. Trimming took 3 bases from V and 5 from J, leaving 10 bases between them. Germline V gives CDR1 SNHLY, CDR2 FYNNEI. The CDR3 is made up of 13 amino acids. In DNA form, the CDR3 reads TGTGCCAGCAGTGAGAGGCAGATATATGGCTACACCTTC. Protein sequence: CASSERQIYGYTF.

The chain is built from TRBV7-2 and TRBJ2-7, with TRBD2 matching over 7 bases. CDR1 is SGHTA and CDR2 is FQGNSA in the germline V gene. J was trimmed by 0 bases and V by 3 bases; bases with no gene match: 11. The CDR3 runs 17 residues. CDR3 in amino acids: CASSFGPGRESSYEQYF. The CDR3, as DNA: TGTGCCAGCAGCTTTGGCCCCGGGCGGGAGTCCTCCTACGAGCAGTACTTC.

V usage is TRBV19 and J usage is TRBJ2-1, with D possibly TRBD2 on 6 matching bases. V lost 0 bases and J lost 1, with 13 bases in between. Germline V lookup: CDR1 LNHDA, CDR2 SQIVND (reference sequence). The CDR3 loop spans 17 amino acids. The CDR3 here is CASSIDGLARSYNEQFF. Written as DNA, the CDR3 is TGTGCCAGTAGTATAGACGGGCTAGCGAGGTCCTACAATGAGCAGTTCTTC.

This clone was seen only once. The rearrangement joins TRBV5-1 to TRBJ1-1; a possible D gene is TRBD1 (6 bases). V was trimmed by 0 bases and J by 1 base, leaving 13 bases between them. This CDR3 contains 16 residues. CDR1 SGHRS and CDR2 YFSETQ come from the germline V gene. CDR3 in DNA: TGCGCCAGCAGCTTGGCCATGGACAGAGCGAACACTGAAGCTTTCTTT. It encodes CASSLAMDRANTEAFF.